This T cell receptor beta chain is from a study of blood T cells in healthy people across ages. The germline V gene has CDR1 SGHRS and CDR2 YFSETQ. J was trimmed by 8 bases and V by 2 bases; bases with no gene match: 8. The CDR3 spans 15 residues. Comment on this clonotype: Antigen: not known.

Study-wide findings and caveats: Age brought a roughly linear fall in TCR beta diversity measured per million T cells. Estimated diversity that came from one million T cells was considered an underestimate.

A second PCR, run for about 7 to 11 cycles, used a sample-barcoded 5' primer plus a J-beta primer mix. TCRdb re-derived calls from the 5' RACE reads in MiXCR, one entry per CDR3 protein. The table has 800,000 or so distinct CDR3 sequences, approximately 25% seen once; the top ten hold approximately 3.7%. This sample was shared with a second study, whose subject was T cells of mothers and their children.

J is TRBJ2-1 and V is TRBV5-1; TRBD1 agrees at 9 bases. The TCR sequence derives from a boy aged 5-17 years in good health. The specimen was blood. Here the CDR3 DNA reads TGCGCCAGCAGCTTACAGGGGGCGAAGTTCGATGAGCAGTTCTTC. As protein: CASSLQGAKFDEQFF.